A selection of T cell receptor beta chains follows, all from one sample in a study of cytomegalovirus exposure and HLA in healthy donors. Some clones are missing from TCRdb's copy, which holds only in-frame ones; the method was immunoSEQ multiplex PCR. The sample lists 85,000 to 100,000 clones; around four fifths were seen once. Input material: PBMCs. The source is a man aged 50-59 years in good health and CMV-seropositive. Each CDR3 is given with its conserved first and last residue. The D gene is left open where the match is weak. Size is stated for part of the rows, as once, few or many counts, or as a class when the clone is expanded.

D	size	J	V	CDR3	DNA
-	-	TRBJ2-7	TRBV21-1	CASSKTGGRGNSYEQYF	TGTGCCAGCAGCAAAACAGGTGGCAGGGGGAACTCCTACGAGCAGTACTTC
TRBD1	-	TRBJ1-1	TRBV10-3	CAIRMGQGIEAFF	TGTGCCATCAGGATGGGACAGGGGATTGAAGCTTTCTTT
TRBD1	few	TRBJ2-5	TRBV19	CASSLGQGLQETQYF	TGTGCCAGTAGCCTTGGACAGGGCCTCCAAGAGACCCAGTACTTC
-	-	TRBJ2-6	TRBV18	CASSSTEQASGANVLTF	TGTGCCAGCTCCTCAACAGAACAGGCATCTGGGGCCAACGTCCTGACTTTC
TRBD1	once	TRBJ2-2	TRBV6-6	CASSYWQGDGELFF	TGTGCCAGCAGTTACTGGCAGGGGGACGGGGAGCTGTTTTTT
TRBD1	-	TRBJ2-5	TRBV5-1	CASSLVNTGDAETQYF	TGCGCCAGCAGCTTGGTTAATACAGGGGATGCAGAGACCCAGTACTTC
-	once	TRBJ2-5	TRBV18	CASSREAGGKETQYF	TGTGCCAGCTCACGCGAAGCAGGGGGGAAAGAGACCCAGTACTTC
-	-	TRBJ2-7	TRBV4-3	CASSQDLEGEGEQYF	TGCGCCAGCAGCCAAGATCTGGAGGGGGAGGGCGAGCAGTACTTC
TRBD1	few	TRBJ2-7	TRBV14	CASSPGQGPYEQYF	TGTGCCAGCAGCCCCGGACAGGGCCCGTACGAGCAGTACTTC
TRBD1	few	TRBJ2-7	TRBV7-8	CASSLVTGGYEQYF	TGTGCCAGCAGCTTAGTGACAGGGGGCTACGAGCAGTACTTC
TRBD2	-	TRBJ2-1	TRBV18	CASSPWTSGGGLDNEQFF	TGTGCCAGCTCACCCTGGACTAGCGGGGGGGGTCTGGACAATGAGCAGTTCTTC
-	-	TRBJ1-1	TRBV28	CASSLSGDWSTEAFF	TGTGCCAGCAGTTTATCGGGGGATTGGAGCACTGAAGCTTTCTTT
-	few	TRBJ1-2	TRBV7-9	CASSLDMFYGYTF	TGTGCCAGCAGCTTAGACATGTTCTATGGCTACACCTTC
-	-	TRBJ1-6	TRBV19	CASSTRQASSYNSPLHF	TGTGCCAGTAGTACACGACAGGCGAGCTCCTATAATTCACCCCTCCACTTT
TRBD1	-	TRBJ1-1	TRBV6-5	CASRFRNTGAGEAFF	TGTGCCAGCAGATTCCGCAATACAGGGGCTGGTGAAGCTTTCTTT
-	-	TRBJ2-6	TRBV9	CASSVGWRGTGANVLTF	TGTGCCAGCAGCGTCGGCTGGAGGGGAACTGGGGCCAACGTCCTGACTTTC